This entry describes one T cell receptor beta chain. What this receptor recognizes is not known. Including the terminal cysteine and phenylalanine, the CDR3 comprises 13 residues. No DNA accompanies this entry. According to the germline V gene (reference sequence), CDR1 reads SEHNR and CDR2 reads FQNEAQ. The data were produced on an Illumina HiSeq 2000. TCR beta cDNA libraries were made by 5'RACE template switching that added a universal primer site and unique molecular identifiers. cDNA synthesis was primed from the TCR beta constant segment, followed by two successive PCR amplification steps. Processing in the source paper ran as follows. MIGEC was used to demultiplex reads and group the reads by UMI, and MiTCR was used to assemble and quantify clonotypes. To remove erroneous sequences, TCR cDNA sequences were retained only when supported by two or more reads. The tcR package was used for downstream repertoire analysis, and clonotypes were matched between fractions using CDR3 nucleotide sequence together with V segment. VDJmatch was used to annotate antigen specificity against VDJdb, with one amino acid substitution allowed in CDR3. Reprocessed by TCRdb, the reads give a single entry per CDR3 protein sequence, without DNA. The V and J calls and clone size are TCRdb's, not the authors'. The table of this sample itemizes 150,000 or so distinct CDR3 sequences. The ten largest clones represent about 18% of the sample.

This entry belongs to a study of T cells expressing NK-cell markers (dated by TCRdb to about 2020). Context from the whole study: Three sorted T-cell subsets (CD3+CD56+NKG2C+, CD3+CD56+NKG2C- and CD3+CD56-NKG2C+) from fewer than 10 donors had their TCR beta-chain repertoires profiled. The study sequenced eight donors, all healthy volunteers chosen at random: three men and five women. Most of the eight sequenced donors were HCMV-seropositive and one was HCMV-seronegative. Illumina HiSeq 2000/2500, MiSeq or NextSeq was used to sequence libraries as 2 x 150 bp reads. Study-wide conclusions, independent of this receptor: Those dominant clonotypes were again the most abundant among CD3+CD56-NKG2C+ cells in a handful of donors, at about 28.3-65%. Whether the expanded NKG2C-expressing T cell clones were specific for HCMV antigens remained unclear. In six donors, the dominant CD3+CD56+NKG2C+ clonotypes ranked among the top 10 CD8+ clonotypes, making up 1.0-7.0% of CD8+ T cells.

HCMV serostatus was determined by detecting HCMV-specific IgG in serum with a commercial ELISA kit. Ficoll density gradient centrifugation was used to isolate peripheral blood mononuclear cells from blood. The sample was blood T cells: a sorted CD56 or NKG2C T cell subset, CD4+ or CD8+ T cells, or bulk PBMC T cells (not recorded which). This receptor was obtained from a woman aged 18 to 75 in good health. This receptor chain uses TRBV7-9 and TRBJ2-5. The CDR3 loop reads CASSLAPAETQYF. Supplemented by the reference TRBV7-9 and TRBJ2-5 proteins around the CDR3, the complete variable domain is DTGVSQNPRHKITKRGQNVTFRCDPISEHNRLYWYRQTLGQGPEFLTYFQNEAQLEKSRLLSDRFSAERPKGSFSTLEIQRTEQGDSAMYLCASSLAPAETQYFGPGTRLLVL.